The 30 T cell receptor beta chains listed next were all sequenced from one sample in a study of blood T cell repertoires in COVID-19. Method: immunoSEQ multiplex PCR; TCRdb's copy keeps in-frame clones and lacks some. Of some 220,000 clones in the sample, roughly 75% are singletons; the top ten hold over 7%. Sequencing was carried out using peripheral blood. These receptors all stem from a woman in her sixties or seventies with acute or convalescent COVID-19.

Worth noting for this clone: Other DNA sequences from this sample encode an identical CDR3 as well. This chain joins TRBV20-1 and TRBJ2-5; D ambiguous. V was clipped by 1 base and J by 2 bases, with 2 bases between them. CDR3 length equals 11 residues. The germline gives CDR1 DFQATT, CDR2 SNEGSKA (reference sequence). CDR3 amino acids: CSARAQETQYF. DNA of the CDR3: TGCAGTGCTAGAGCACAAGAGACCCAGTACTTC.

The chain carries TRBV2 and TRBJ2-4, with 8 positions matching TRBD1. The CDR3 extends over 13 amino acids. J lost 9 bases, V lost 6 bases, and 7 bases had no gene match. The germline V gene has CDR1 SNHLY and CDR2 FYNNEI. The CDR3 sequence is CASRDRDGGIQYF. The CDR3 DNA sequence: TGTGCCAGCAGGGACAGGGATGGGGGCATTCAGTACTTC.

In this sample, this clone turned up once. The V gene is TRBV7-9, the J gene TRBJ2-1; D possibly corresponds to TRBD1 (7 bases). This CDR3 is built from 14 residues. Germline CDR1 and CDR2: SEHNR and FQNEAQ (reference sequence). Deletions cut 9 bases from V and 6 bases from J, with 18 bases between. This CDR3 reads CASQTGRDSNEQFF. CDR3 DNA: TGTGCCAGTCAGACAGGGCGGGATAGCAATGAGCAGTTCTTC.

This clone came up once. The V and J genes are TRBV5-4 and TRBJ2-3; D remains unclear. The germline V gene encodes CDR1 SGHNT and CDR2 YYREEE (reference sequence). CDR3 length: 13 residues. V gave up 1 base and J gave up 7 bases, with 10 bases separating them. Here the CDR3 reads CASSLNGYNTQYF. CDR3 nucleotide sequence: TGTGCCAGCAGCTTGAACGGGTACAATACGCAGTATTTT.

J is TRBJ1-3 and V is TRBV10-1; D is possibly TRBD1 (6 bases). CDR1 is WNHNN, CDR2 SYGVQD, per germline (reference sequence). This CDR3 region has 14 residues. Trimming shortened V by 4 bases and J by 0 bases, and 7 bases separated the two germline ends. The CDR3 DNA reads TGCGCCAGCAGTGCGACAGGCTCTGGAAACACCATATATTTT. This sequence encodes CASSATGSGNTIYF.

This chain links TRBV7-9 with TRBJ2-5, with 11 bases matching TRBD1. The V gene end was trimmed by 5 bases and the J gene end by 5 bases; junction bases not matched to a gene: 13. Germline lookup yields CDR1 SEHNR and CDR2 FQNEAQ (reference sequence). The CDR3 loop spans 17 amino acids. CDR3 loop: CASSPGAGQGAVETQYF. The CDR3 DNA follows: TGTGCCAGCAGCCCAGGCGCCGGACAGGGGGCGGTGGAGACCCAGTACTTC.

V and J are TRBV7-2 and TRBJ2-5, with D possibly TRBD2 on 7 matching bases. The CDR3 runs 16 residues. From germline, CDR1 is SGHTA and CDR2 FQGNSA. Trimming shortened V by 1 base and J by 2 bases, and 14 bases separated the two germline ends. The CDR3 coding sequence is TGTGCCAGCAGCTTAGTAGGGGGGGGGCGACAAGAGACCCAGTACTTC. Its protein is CASSLVGGGRQETQYF.

The sample holds a few counts of this clone. This chain joins TRBV11-2 and TRBJ1-1; TRBD1 might be the D (6 bases). Trimming removed 5 bases from V and 0 bases from J, with 16 bases in between. Germline CDR1 is SGHAT and CDR2 is FQNNGV. The CDR3 is 16 residues long. DNA of the CDR3: TGTGCCAGCAGCACCCTGGACAGCACAATGAACACTGAAGCTTTCTTT. Translating gives CASSTLDSTMNTEAFF. The full variable domain, with the rest looked up from reference TRBV11-2 and TRBJ1-1, is EAGVAQSPRYKIIEKRQSVAFWCNPISGHATLYWYQQILGQGPKLLIQFQNNGVVDDSQLPKDRFSAERLKGVDSTLKIQPAKLEDSAVYLCASSTLDSTMNTEAFFGQGTRLTVV.

This clone appeared once. The chain couples TRBV4-1 to TRBJ1-2; possible D gene TRBD1, 6 bases. Germline V CDR1 and CDR2: MGHRA, YSYEKL. Deletions cut 4 bases from V and 3 bases from J, with 9 bases between. The CDR3 has 13 residues. CDR3 region: CASSRDNYYGYTF. In DNA, the CDR3 is TGCGCCAGCAGCCGGGACAATTACTATGGCTACACCTTC.

The genes are TRBV6-5 and TRBJ1-5; D not certain. Germline CDR1 and CDR2: MNHEY and SVGAGI. Trimming removed 5 bases from V and 5 bases from J, with 13 bases in between. This CDR3 is built from 14 residues. DNA for the CDR3: TGTGCCAGCAGTCCGCGAGGGTCCTATCAGCCCCAGCATTTT. Translation: CASSPRGSYQPQHF.

The chain joins TRBV6-5 to TRBJ2-1; TRBD2 might be the D (6 bases). The CDR3 runs to 14 residues. Trimming shortened V by 7 bases and J by 9 bases, and 19 bases separated the two germline ends. Germline V gene data show CDR1 as MNHEY and CDR2 as SVGAGI. CDR3 sequence reads: CASTEGSFPGEQFF. The CDR3 nucleotides are TGTGCCAGCACGGAGGGATCCTTCCCGGGTGAGCAGTTCTTC.

This clone was detected only once. The chain uses TRBV7-2 and TRBJ2-1; D remains unclear. The CDR3 sequence is 12 residues long. The germline V and J ends were trimmed by 1 base and 9 bases, with 7 bases remaining between them. CDR1 SGHTA and CDR2 FQGNSA come from the germline V gene. CDR3 sequence reads: CASSLVVGEQFF. The CDR3 bases are TGTGCCAGCAGCTTAGTAGTTGGTGAGCAGTTCTTC.

The V call is TRBV29-1, the J call TRBJ2-5, with 7 bases identical to TRBD1. Germline CDR1 SQVTM, CDR2 ANQGSEA. Trimming cost V 8 bases and J 2 bases; bases outside gene matches: 8. The CDR3 sequence is 13 residues long. The CDR3 spells CSSTGQVQETQYF. CDR3 in DNA: TGCAGCTCTACAGGACAGGTTCAAGAGACCCAGTACTTC.

The V and J genes are TRBV6-5 and TRBJ2-2, with 8 bases fitting TRBD2. Germline V gives CDR1 MNHEY, CDR2 SVGAGI. CDR3 length: 14 amino acids. The V segment lost 7 bases and the J segment 4 bases; nucleotides outside the gene matches: 5. DNA for the CDR3: TGTGCCAGCAAAGCGGGGGCAATCACCGGGGAGCTGTTTTTT. Translated: CASKAGAITGELFF.

J is TRBJ1-2 and V is TRBV5-1; D gene unclear. Germline CDR1 is SGHRS and CDR2 is YFSETQ. Between the trimmed V and J ends, which lost 0 bases and 2 bases, there was a span of 8 bases. The CDR3 covers 14 residues. CDR3 sequence (DNA): TGCGCCAGCAGCTTGGTTTCGCAGAACTATGGCTACACCTTC. It yields the protein CASSLVSQNYGYTF.

The rearrangement uses TRBV5-5 and TRBJ2-3; 9 nucleotides line up with TRBD1. Germline values: CDR1 SGHKS, CDR2 YYEKEE (reference sequence). The CDR3 sequence is 16 residues long. After removal of 4 bases from V and 4 bases from J, the junction contained 10 bases not matched to a gene. CDR3 DNA sequence: TGTGCCAGCAGCCGAAACCAGGACAGGGGCCCAGATACGCAGTATTTT. It encodes CASSRNQDRGPDTQYF.

The V call is TRBV5-1, the J call TRBJ1-4; 9 nucleotides agree with TRBD1. This CDR3 is built from 14 residues. Germline CDR1 and CDR2: SGHRS and YFSETQ. V dropped 5 bases and J dropped 8; count of bases not matched to a gene: 7. Written as DNA, the CDR3 is TGCGCCAGCAGTTCCGGGACAGGGTTCGAAAAACTGTTTTTT. Translating gives CASSSGTGFEKLFF. The entire variable domain, with the rest obtained from reference TRBV5-1 and TRBJ1-4, is as follows: KAGVTQTPRYLIKTRGQQVTLSCSPISGHRSVSWYQQTPGQGLQFLFEYFSETQRNKGNFPGRFSGRQFSNSRSEMNVSTLELGDSALYLCASSSGTGFEKLFFGSGTQLSVL.

V and J are TRBV19 and TRBJ2-5; TRBD2 agrees at 7 bases. The CDR3 is made up of 14 amino acids. Germline CDR1 is LNHDA and CDR2 is SQIVND (reference sequence). V shed 3 bases and J 5 bases; nucleotides not matched to a gene: 6. The CDR3 here is CASSIGGGVETQYF. The CDR3 nucleotides are TGTGCCAGTAGTATCGGTGGGGGGGTTGAGACCCAGTACTTC. Full variable domain (rest looked up from reference TRBV19 and TRBJ2-5): DGGITQSPKYLFRKEGQNVTLSCEQNLNHDAMYWYRQDPGQGLRLIYYSQIVNDFQKGDIAEGYSVSREKKESFPLTVTSAQKNPTAFYLCASSIGGGVETQYFGPGTRLLVL.

V gene TRBV6-2 or TRBV6-3 combines with J gene TRBJ2-1; TRBD2 is a possible D gene (5 bases). There are 14 residues in the CDR3. V lost 5 bases, J lost 9 bases, and 17 bases lay in between. Germline CDR1 MNHEY, CDR2 SVGEGT. This CDR3 is CASSQSSRNGEQFF. CDR3 DNA sequence: TGTGCCAGCAGTCAGTCTAGCAGGAATGGTGAGCAGTTCTTC.

The rearrangement joins TRBV3-1 (or the pseudogene TRBV3-2) to TRBJ2-3; 12 bases agree with TRBD2. Germline-derived CDR1 and CDR2 are LGHDT and YNNKEL (reference sequence). The V gene end was trimmed by 4 bases and the J gene end by 4 bases; junction bases not matched to a gene: 9. CDR3 size: 17 residues. CDR3 region: CASSRRSTSGGPDTQYF. CDR3 in DNA: TGTGCCAGCAGCCGAAGATCGACTAGCGGGGGTCCAGATACGCAGTATTTT.

This clone occurred many times. The chain employs TRBV11-3 and TRBJ2-5, with 12 bases identical to TRBD1. With 3 bases clipped from V and 5 bases from J, the junction kept 7 bases outside the gene matches. From germline, CDR1 is SGHNT and CDR2 YENEEA. The CDR3 has 16 residues. The CDR3 reads CASSFTGTGGTETQYF. CDR3 bases: TGTGCCAGCAGCTTCACCGGGACAGGGGGCACGGAGACCCAGTACTTC.

V usage is TRBV20-1 and J usage is TRBJ1-2, with D possibly TRBD1 on 6 matching bases. The germline V and J ends were trimmed by 5 bases and 9 bases, with 13 bases remaining between them. The CDR3 loop spans 11 amino acids. CDR1 and CDR2 (germline): DFQATT, SNEGSKA (reference sequence). CDR3 in amino acids: CSAGTTGSYTF. The CDR3 DNA is TGCAGTGCTGGAACAACAGGGAGCTACACCTTC.

V gene TRBV27 combines with J gene TRBJ2-1; 10 nucleotides align to TRBD1. Germline V gives CDR1 MNHEY, CDR2 SMNVEV (reference sequence). The CDR3 contains 16 residues. V shed 5 bases and J 3 bases; nucleotides not matched to a gene: 7. As DNA, the CDR3 is TGTGCCAGCAGTACCTCGACAGGGGGCCTCTACAATGAGCAGTTCTTC. This encodes CASSTSTGGLYNEQFF.

The chain links TRBV2 to TRBJ2-2; unclear D gene. CDR3 length: 15 residues. V gave up 3 bases and J gave up 3 bases, with 11 bases separating them. Germline loops: CDR1 SNHLY, CDR2 FYNNEI. The CDR3 here is CASSELDGHTGELFF. The CDR3 nucleotides are TGTGCCAGCAGTGAGCTAGATGGCCACACCGGGGAGCTGTTTTTT.

This chain connects TRBV30 to TRBJ1-1; tentative D call: TRBD1 (5 bases). The CDR3 runs 13 residues. The V gene lost 0 bases and the J gene lost 4 bases, with 9 bases spanning the gap. CDR1 GTSNPN and CDR2 SVGIG come from the germline V gene (reference sequence). The CDR3 DNA reads as TGTGCCTGGAGTGTTTCGGGGGGCACTGAAGCTTTCTTT. This sequence encodes CAWSVSGGTEAFF.

As concerns this clone: An end of the junction differs from the germline gene, which may be a read error. The CDR3 reads CASSSTGGDLQVF. Here the CDR3 DNA reads TGTGCCAGCAGCTCCACCGGGGGGGACCTCCAAGTCTTT. The chain has TRBV5-8 and TRBJ1-1, with D possibly being TRBD1 (5 bases). This CDR3 spans 13 amino acids. Looked up from germline, CDR1 is SGHTS and CDR2 is YDEGEE. The complete variable domain, with remaining parts taken from reference TRBV5-8 and TRBJ1-1, reads EAGVTQSPTHLIKTRGQQATLRCSPISGHTSVYWYQQALGLGLQFLLWYDEGEERNRGNFPPRFSGRQFPNYSSELNVNALELEDSALYLCASSSTGGDLQVFGQGTRLTVV.

V usage is TRBV19 and J usage is TRBJ2-7; 7 bases align to TRBD1. From germline, CDR1 is LNHDA and CDR2 SQIVND (reference sequence). J gave up 2 bases and V 3 bases, and 4 bases lay outside the gene matches. The CDR3 is 14 residues long. This CDR3 reads CASSMRDRTYEQYF. The DNA for the CDR3 is TGTGCCAGTAGTATGAGGGACAGAACCTACGAGCAGTACTTC.

The J gene is TRBJ2-7, the V gene TRBV10-3; D may be TRBD1 (6 bases). Germline lookup yields CDR1 ENHRY and CDR2 SYGVKD. Deletions cut 0 bases from V and 5 bases from J, with 14 bases between. The CDR3 is 15 amino acids. Here the CDR3 DNA reads TGTGCCATCAGTGAGTCGAGACAGGAAGCGGACGAGCAGTACTTC. Residues: CAISESRQEADEQYF.

The genes are TRBV5-8 and TRBJ2-5, with 12 bases fitting TRBD1. Germline values: CDR1 SGHTS, CDR2 YDEGEE. Trimming removed 5 bases from V and 6 bases from J; junction bases left unmatched: 5. This CDR3 is 14 amino acids long. CDR3 region: CASSWDRGQQTQYF. CDR3 coding DNA: TGTGCCAGCAGTTGGGACAGGGGGCAACAGACCCAGTACTTC.

The chain links TRBV14 to TRBJ2-7; possible D gene TRBD1, 5 bases. CDR1 and CDR2 from the germline V gene are SGHDN and FVKESK. Trimming pared 6 bases from V and 6 bases from J, leaving 12 bases between. The CDR3 consists of 12 residues. In nucleotides, the CDR3 is TGTGCCAGCAGGTCCGCTAGGGGCGAGCAGTACTTC. This gives the protein CASRSARGEQYF.